A single count supports the clone carrying this T cell receptor (beta chain). The antigen is undetermined. Both 60 Vbeta primers and 13 Jbeta primers went into the PCR. Libraries were prepared by immunoSEQ multiplex PCR; TCRdb keeps only in-frame clonotypes and omits some of them. The sample records roughly 120,000 clones, 82% being singletons. The data were obtained in a study of cytomegalovirus exposure and HLA in healthy donors. Regarding the study as a whole: In all likelihood, a cluster of highly shared sequence variants was a sequencing artifact.

This CDR3 is 15 amino acids long. Germline values: CDR1 SGHKS, CDR2 YYEKEE (reference sequence). Trimming shortened V by 4 bases and J by 6 bases, and 19 bases separated the two germline ends. The V and J genes are TRBV5-5 and TRBJ1-2, with D tentatively TRBD1 (5 bases). The TCR comes from a man aged 25-45 years in good health and CMV-seropositive. Sequenced sample: PBMCs. The chain's CDR3 is CASSPVVGRVNGYTF. CDR3 in DNA: TGTGCCAGCAGCCCGGTGGTTGGCAGGGTGAATGGCTACACCTTC.